Each of the 3 T cell receptor beta chains below was sequenced from the same sample in a study of T cell responses to AZD1222 COVID-19 vaccine. Assay: immunoSEQ multiplex PCR; the TCRdb copy retains only in-frame clones and omits some. The sample consists of 150,000 to 200,000 clones, 90% of them appearing once. The input for sequencing was peripheral blood, taken 28 days after the second AZD1222 dose. Receptors were obtained from an adult who received the AZD1222 COVID-19 vaccine.

V and J are TRBV19 and TRBJ1-1, with TRBD1 identical over 7 bases. Trimming removed 8 bases from V and 2 bases from J; junction bases left unmatched: 2. CDR1 LNHDA and CDR2 SQIVND come from the germline V gene (reference sequence). This CDR3 region has 12 residues. The CDR3 nucleotides read TGTGCCAGTGGGACAGAAAACACTGAAGCTTTCTTT. Amino acids: CASGTENTEAFF.

This chain connects TRBV7-6 to TRBJ2-1; D not resolved. Germline values: CDR1 SGHVS, CDR2 FNYEAQ. The V and J ends lost 1 base and 8 bases respectively, with 3 bases between them. The CDR3 is 11 amino acids. The CDR3 reads CASSLVHEQFF. CDR3 sequence (DNA): TGTGCCAGCAGCTTAGTCCATGAGCAGTTCTTC.

CDR3 protein: CASSLSGEIQETQYF. The CDR3 DNA follows: TGTGCCAGCAGCCTTAGCGGGGAGATACAAGAGACCCAGTACTTC. This chain connects TRBV9 to TRBJ2-5, with 8 bases fitting TRBD2. Trimming removed 4 bases from V and 2 bases from J; junction bases left unmatched: 7. CDR3 length: 15 amino acids. Germline loops: CDR1 SGDLS, CDR2 YYNGEE. Full variable domain (outside the CDR3, taken from reference TRBV9 and TRBJ2-5): DSGVTQTPKHLITATGQRVTLRCSPRSGDLSVYWYQQSLDQGLQFLIQYYNGEERAKGNILERFSAQQFPDLHSELNLSSLELGDSALYFCASSLSGEIQETQYFGPGTRLLVL.